Listed below are T cell receptor beta chains from one sample, sequenced in a study of OX40 agonist ivuxolimab in advanced cancers. The assay was immunoSEQ multiplex PCR, and TCRdb's table has in-frame clones only and misses some. The sample shows about 100,000 clones, about 88% of them seen only once. The starting material was CD4+ or CD8+ T cells sorted from blood, obtained in a trial of the OX40 agonist ivuxolimab. These receptors were taken from an adult with an advanced solid tumor such as melanoma, head and neck, liver or kidney cancer. Each CDR3 is given with its conserved first and last residue. A D gene is named only where the DNA matches it firmly. Clone size is given for some rows only: seen once, a few or many times, or a class if the clone is expanded.

CDR3 DNA	CDR3 protein	J gene	clone size	D gene	V gene
TGTGCCTGGAGTCGGAAGGACTTCCGAAAGGAGCAGTACTTC	CAWSRKDFRKEQYF	TRBJ2-7	NA	NA	TRBV30
TGTGCCTGGAGTGGCGTAAACACTGAAGCTTTCTTT	CAWSGVNTEAFF	TRBJ1-1	NA	NA	TRBV30
TGCGCCAGCAGCTCGAATAAGCGGGAGACCCTCTACGAGCAGTACTTC	CASSSNKRETLYEQYF	TRBJ2-7	NA	TRBD2	TRBV4-1
TGTGCCAGCAGCGTCTCACCCCAGGGGGAAGGCACCATATATTTT	CASSVSPQGEGTIYF	TRBJ1-3	NA	TRBD1	TRBV9
TGTGCCAGCAGTATGGACAGGGGGCTCGCTGAAGCTTTCTTT	CASSMDRGLAEAFF	TRBJ1-1	NA	TRBD1	TRBV2
TGTGCCTATCGTAGGGCAGGACCCGCGAACACCGGGGAGCTGTTTTTT	CAYRRAGPANTGELFF	TRBJ2-2	NA	NA	TRBV7-8
TGTGCCAGCAGTTTATTACAGGGTGGCTACACCTTC	CASSLLQGGYTF	TRBJ1-2	few	NA	TRBV28
TGCGCCAGCCAGACTAGCGGCTCTTTAGGGAATGAGCAGTTCTTC	CASQTSGSLGNEQFF	TRBJ2-1	NA	TRBD2	TRBV5-1
TGCAGCGTCAAAAAGGGGGGGACAACTAACTATGGCTACACCTTC	CSVKKGGTTNYGYTF	TRBJ1-2	NA	NA	TRBV29-1
TGTGCCAGCAGTGAAATAGGGGGATTTAGCAATCAGCCCCAGCATTTT	CASSEIGGFSNQPQHF	TRBJ1-5	NA	NA	TRBV6-1
TGTGCCAGCAGCTTACGGACCGGACGGAACACTGAAGCTTTCTTT	CASSLRTGRNTEAFF	TRBJ1-1	NA	NA	TRBV14
TGTGCCCGTAGCGGGGGGAGTACCGGGGAGCTGTTTTTT	CARSGGSTGELFF	TRBJ2-2	NA	TRBD2	TRBV30
TGTGCCTGGAGTGTACCAGGGGTCGATACGCAGTATTTT	CAWSVPGVDTQYF	TRBJ2-3	NA	NA	TRBV30
TGTGCCAGCAGCTATAGGGGCGCCGTGAGGTATGGCTACACCTTC	CASSYRGAVRYGYTF	TRBJ1-2	NA	NA	TRBV13
TGCGCCAGCAGCTTGAAAGGCGGAGGGAGCTCCTACGAGCAGTACTTC	CASSLKGGGSSYEQYF	TRBJ2-7	NA	NA	TRBV5-1
TGCGCCAGCAGCTTGGCGGGCTCTAGGACAGGGGACGAGCAGTACTTC	CASSLAGSRTGDEQYF	TRBJ2-7	NA	TRBD1	TRBV5-1
TGTGCCAGCAGCTTGAGGTTGGGAGGCACAGAAAAACTGTTTTTT	CASSLRLGGTEKLFF	TRBJ1-4	once	NA	TRBV5-6
TGTGCCACCAGCGGGGTGGGATACCAAGAGACCCAGTACTTC	CATSGVGYQETQYF	TRBJ2-5	once	NA	TRBV15
TGTGCCAGCAGTGCCGGGGGAATCACCTACGAGCAGTACTTC	CASSAGGITYEQYF	TRBJ2-7	NA	NA	TRBV6-1
TGTGCCAGTAGTATAGGCGGACTAGCGCGAACAGATACGCAGTATTTT	CASSIGGLARTDTQYF	TRBJ2-3	NA	TRBD2	TRBV19
TGTGCCAGCAGCGTATCCGGGACAGGATTGTCCGAGCAGTACTTC	CASSVSGTGLSEQYF	TRBJ2-7	NA	TRBD1	TRBV9
TGCAGCGCCAAATTCCGGAATTCACCCCTCCACTTT	CSAKFRNSPLHF	TRBJ1-6	NA	NA	TRBV29-1
TGTGCCAGCAGCTTGGAAGGACAGGCGAACACTGAAGCTTTCTTT	CASSLEGQANTEAFF	TRBJ1-1	NA	TRBD1	TRBV7-8
TGTGCCAGCAGTCGGGGCTGGCATCAGCCCCAGCATTTT	CASSRGWHQPQHF	TRBJ1-5	NA	NA	TRBV27
TGTGCCAGCAGCGACCTTTTCTCGGGAACCGGGGAGCTGTTTTTT	CASSDLFSGTGELFF	TRBJ2-2	NA	NA	TRBV6-1
TGTGCCAGCAGCCAAGTACCCGGGAGGGGCAGAGATACGCAGTATTTT	CASSQVPGRGRDTQYF	TRBJ2-3	NA	TRBD2	TRBV27
TGCGCCAGCAGTGAGTCGTTATCCGTAGATACGCAGTATTTT	CASSESLSVDTQYF	TRBJ2-3	NA	NA	TRBV10-1
TGCGCCAGCAGCTCCGGGCTCGAGCAGTTCTTC	CASSSGLEQFF	TRBJ2-1	once	NA	TRBV5-1
TGCGCCAGCAGCTTTGATAGGGGCGGCTACACCTTC	CASSFDRGGYTF	TRBJ1-2	NA	NA	TRBV5-1